The entry below describes one T cell receptor beta chain. The V and J ends lost 0 bases and 4 bases, in that order; junction bases with no gene match: 4. The CDR3 is 16 amino acids. The germline gives CDR1 SGHDN, CDR2 FVKESK. RNA extraction and reverse transcription yielded cDNA as sequencing template. Clones were sequenced by immunoSEQ multiplex PCR, and TCRdb holds only the in-frame ones, with some missing. The sample has fewer than 90,000 clones, around 54% seen once. This specimen belongs to a study of CD8+ T cells in alopecia areata. Sampling of alopecia areata patients yielded lesional scalp punch biopsies as well as peripheral blood.

The source of this sequence is a human donor with alopecia areata. The specimen sequenced was NKG2D-high CD8+ T cells sorted from blood. V and J are TRBV14 and TRBJ2-1; 9 bases line up with TRBD2. CDR3 region: CASSQDSGSFYNEQFF. The DNA of the CDR3 is TGTGCCAGCAGCCAAGATAGCGGGAGTTTTTACAATGAGCAGTTCTTC.